The entry that follows covers one TCR beta chain sequence. The sample belongs to a study of blood T cell repertoires in COVID-19. Germline lookup yields CDR1 SGHRS and CDR2 YFSETQ. CDR3 length equals 15 residues. The V and J ends lost 2 bases and 3 bases respectively, with 14 bases between them. TCRdb keeps only in-frame clones here, not all; method: immunoSEQ multiplex PCR. The repertoire holds about 87,000 clones, with around 81% as singletons. V gene TRBV5-1 combines with J gene TRBJ1-1; no reliable D call. The specimen was peripheral blood. The origin of this receptor is a woman aged 70 to 79 with acute or convalescent COVID-19. CDR3 DNA sequence: TGCGCCAGCAGCTTTCCTGGCAGTGAGGACACTGAAGCTTTCTTT. Protein product: CASSFPGSEDTEAFF.